This is a list of T cell receptor beta chains from one sample in a study of cytomegalovirus exposure and HLA in healthy donors. Libraries were prepared by immunoSEQ multiplex PCR; TCRdb keeps only in-frame clonotypes and omits some of them. This sample has 63,000 or so clones, with around 73% found just once. Sequenced: PBMCs. The origin of the receptors is a man aged 50 to 60 in good health and CMV-seronegative. Each CDR3 is given with its conserved first and last residue. Fields, in order: clone size, CDR3 length, V gene, D gene, J gene, CDR3 protein, CDR3 DNA. The D gene is left open where the match is weak. Rows may omit the clone size; those that give it use once, few, many or a size class.

clone_size: .; cdr3_length: 15; v_call: TRBV5-1; d_call: .; j_call: TRBJ2-5; cdr3_aa: CASSFRTGKRETQYF; cdr3_nt: TGCGCCAGCAGCTTTAGGACGGGAAAGCGGGAGACCCAGTACTTC
clone_size: .; cdr3_length: 16; v_call: TRBV4-1; d_call: TRBD1; j_call: TRBJ1-2; cdr3_aa: CASSLMMGRGDYGYTF; cdr3_nt: TGCGCCAGCAGCCTCATGATGGGCAGGGGGGACTATGGCTACACCTTC
clone_size: .; cdr3_length: 15; v_call: TRBV5-5; d_call: .; j_call: TRBJ1-6; cdr3_aa: CASSLGTRVNSPLHF; cdr3_nt: TGTGCCAGCAGCCTAGGGACACGGGTCAATTCACCCCTCCACTTT
clone_size: .; cdr3_length: 16; v_call: TRBV23-1; d_call: TRBD1; j_call: TRBJ1-4; cdr3_aa: CAIAGRDRRNNEKLFF; cdr3_nt: TGCGCCATCGCGGGCCGGGACAGACGAAATAATGAAAAACTGTTTTTT
clone_size: .; cdr3_length: 14; v_call: TRBV2; d_call: .; j_call: TRBJ2-2; cdr3_aa: CASSFRPGTGELFF; cdr3_nt: TGTGCCAGCAGTTTCCGCCCAGGAACCGGGGAGCTGTTTTTT
clone_size: .; cdr3_length: 10; v_call: TRBV10-1; d_call: .; j_call: TRBJ1-2; cdr3_aa: CASSPCAASF; cdr3_nt: TGCGCCAGCAGTCCCTGTGCCGCCAGCTTC
clone_size: .; cdr3_length: 13; v_call: TRBV6-5; d_call: .; j_call: TRBJ1-5; cdr3_aa: CASSYEGGQPQHF; cdr3_nt: TGTGCCAGCAGTTACGAGGGCGGTCAGCCCCAGCATTTT
clone_size: once; cdr3_length: 17; v_call: TRBV18; d_call: .; j_call: TRBJ1-5; cdr3_aa: CASSPPSGRGGNQPQHF; cdr3_nt: TGTGCCAGCTCACCACCGAGCGGGAGAGGGGGCAATCAGCCCCAGCATTTT
clone_size: .; cdr3_length: 15; v_call: TRBV5-1; d_call: TRBD1; j_call: TRBJ1-2; cdr3_aa: CASSSPSTGSGGYTF; cdr3_nt: TGCGCCAGCAGCTCCCCGTCGACAGGGTCGGGTGGCTACACCTTC
clone_size: few; cdr3_length: 13; v_call: TRBV9; d_call: .; j_call: TRBJ1-2; cdr3_aa: CASSGRQPHGYTF; cdr3_nt: TGTGCCAGCAGCGGTCGACAGCCCCATGGCTACACCTTC
clone_size: .; cdr3_length: 16; v_call: TRBV27; d_call: TRBD1; j_call: TRBJ1-6; cdr3_aa: CASRTQGARGRTPLHF; cdr3_nt: TGTGCCAGCAGAACACAGGGGGCGCGTGGTAGGACACCCCTCCACTTT
clone_size: few; cdr3_length: 17; v_call: TRBV6-1; d_call: .; j_call: TRBJ1-5; cdr3_aa: CASSEVHGGATNQPQHF; cdr3_nt: TGTGCCAGCAGTGAAGTTCATGGGGGGGCGACGAATCAGCCCCAGCATTTT
clone_size: few; cdr3_length: 13; v_call: TRBV30; d_call: TRBD1; j_call: TRBJ2-7; cdr3_aa: CAWSVRTGDEQYF; cdr3_nt: TGTGCCTGGAGTGTTCGGACAGGGGACGAGCAGTACTTC
clone_size: .; cdr3_length: 13; v_call: TRBV27; d_call: TRBD1; j_call: TRBJ1-6; cdr3_aa: CASSRGLGSPLHF; cdr3_nt: TGTGCCAGCAGCAGGGGGCTCGGTTCACCCCTCCACTTT
clone_size: .; cdr3_length: 15; v_call: TRBV30; d_call: TRBD2; j_call: TRBJ2-4; cdr3_aa: CAWSDAGTSGGLVYF; cdr3_nt: TGTGCCTGGAGTGATGCCGGGACTAGCGGGGGTCTAGTGTACTTC
clone_size: few; cdr3_length: 15; v_call: TRBV5-4; d_call: .; j_call: TRBJ2-5; cdr3_aa: CASSRGADPQETQYF; cdr3_nt: TGTGCCAGCAGCCGGGGGGCCGACCCACAAGAGACCCAGTACTTC
clone_size: .; cdr3_length: 15; v_call: TRBV29-1; d_call: TRBD1; j_call: TRBJ2-7; cdr3_aa: CSVVRMDRSSYEQYF; cdr3_nt: TGCAGCGTTGTTAGGATGGACAGGAGCTCCTACGAGCAGTACTTC
clone_size: .; cdr3_length: 15; v_call: TRBV27; d_call: .; j_call: TRBJ1-6; cdr3_aa: CASTSRPRSSSPLHF; cdr3_nt: TGTGCCAGCACCAGCCGACCGAGGAGCAGTTCACCCCTCCACTTT
clone_size: .; cdr3_length: 13; v_call: TRBV19; d_call: TRBD1; j_call: TRBJ2-5; cdr3_aa: CASSMDRVRTQYF; cdr3_nt: TGTGCCAGTAGTATGGACAGGGTCCGGACCCAGTACTTC
clone_size: .; cdr3_length: 13; v_call: TRBV5-1; d_call: .; j_call: TRBJ2-2; cdr3_aa: CASSSGWDGELFF; cdr3_nt: TGCGCCAGCAGCTCAGGGTGGGACGGGGAGCTGTTTTTT
clone_size: .; cdr3_length: 15; v_call: TRBV2; d_call: .; j_call: TRBJ2-3; cdr3_aa: CASNERGATTDTQYF; cdr3_nt: TGTGCCAGCAATGAGCGAGGAGCTACCACAGATACGCAGTATTTT
clone_size: few; cdr3_length: 14; v_call: TRBV11-1; d_call: .; j_call: TRBJ2-2; cdr3_aa: CASSLPEVTGELFF; cdr3_nt: TGTGCCAGCAGCTTGCCGGAGGTCACCGGGGAGCTGTTTTTT
clone_size: few; cdr3_length: 17; v_call: TRBV7-8; d_call: TRBD2; j_call: TRBJ2-7; cdr3_aa: CASSLARLAGGRGEQYF; cdr3_nt: TGTGCCAGCAGCTTAGCGAGGCTAGCGGGGGGAAGGGGCGAGCAGTACTTC
clone_size: .; cdr3_length: 14; v_call: TRBV29-1; d_call: TRBD1; j_call: TRBJ2-3; cdr3_aa: CSVERGLGTDTQYF; cdr3_nt: TGCAGCGTTGAAAGGGGGCTGGGCACAGATACGCAGTATTTT
clone_size: .; cdr3_length: 14; v_call: TRBV27; d_call: .; j_call: TRBJ2-3; cdr3_aa: CASSQTAARDTQYF; cdr3_nt: TGTGCCAGCAGTCAAACGGCCGCCAGGGATACGCAGTATTTT
clone_size: .; cdr3_length: 17; v_call: TRBV2; d_call: .; j_call: TRBJ2-1; cdr3_aa: CASSGYKDSAFSNEQFF; cdr3_nt: TGTGCCAGCAGTGGCTATAAGGACAGCGCATTCTCCAATGAGCAGTTCTTC
clone_size: .; cdr3_length: 14; v_call: TRBV7-9; d_call: .; j_call: TRBJ2-3; cdr3_aa: CASSPVRVTDTQYF; cdr3_nt: TGTGCCAGCAGCCCCGTCAGGGTGACAGATACGCAGTATTTT
clone_size: .; cdr3_length: 16; v_call: TRBV6-4; d_call: TRBD2; j_call: TRBJ2-3; cdr3_aa: CASSDSSGGGVDTQYF; cdr3_nt: TGTGCCAGCAGTGACTCGTCCGGCGGGGGTGTAGATACGCAGTATTTT
clone_size: .; cdr3_length: 13; v_call: TRBV2; d_call: .; j_call: TRBJ1-1; cdr3_aa: CASRGWGGTGAFF; cdr3_nt: TGTGCCAGCAGAGGTTGGGGGGGAACGGGAGCTTTCTTT
clone_size: .; cdr3_length: 12; v_call: TRBV7-9; d_call: TRBD2; j_call: TRBJ2-7; cdr3_aa: CASSLLAGEQYF; cdr3_nt: TGTGCCAGCAGCTTGTTAGCGGGTGAGCAGTACTTC
clone_size: .; cdr3_length: 17; v_call: TRBV30; d_call: TRBD1; j_call: TRBJ1-2; cdr3_aa: CAWRLRRGQRRGYGYTF; cdr3_nt: TGTGCCTGGAGGCTAAGACGGGGACAGCGAAGGGGCTATGGCTACACCTTC
clone_size: once; cdr3_length: 17; v_call: TRBV5-1; d_call: .; j_call: TRBJ2-5; cdr3_aa: CASSYLRAGSGEETQYF; cdr3_nt: TGCGCCAGCAGCTACCTCCGGGCGGGGTCGGGGGAGGAGACCCAGTACTTC
clone_size: .; cdr3_length: 13; v_call: TRBV7-9; d_call: .; j_call: TRBJ1-5; cdr3_aa: CASSGAAPGPQHF; cdr3_nt: TGTGCCAGCAGCGGAGCCGCCCCGGGGCCCCAGCATTTT
clone_size: .; cdr3_length: 14; v_call: TRBV7-9; d_call: TRBD1; j_call: TRBJ1-4; cdr3_aa: CSSSFGQGSEKLFF; cdr3_nt: TGTTCCAGCAGCTTTGGACAGGGGAGTGAAAAACTGTTTTTT
clone_size: .; cdr3_length: 13; v_call: TRBV19; d_call: TRBD1; j_call: TRBJ2-7; cdr3_aa: CASRPGGAYEQYF; cdr3_nt: TGTGCCAGTAGACCAGGGGGCGCTTACGAGCAGTACTTC
clone_size: .; cdr3_length: 15; v_call: TRBV2; d_call: TRBD2; j_call: TRBJ2-7; cdr3_aa: CASTEIAGFFYEQYF; cdr3_nt: TGTGCCAGCACGGAGATAGCGGGGTTTTTCTACGAGCAGTACTTC
clone_size: .; cdr3_length: 15; v_call: TRBV11-3; d_call: TRBD2; j_call: TRBJ2-3; cdr3_aa: CASSLGLAGGDTQYF; cdr3_nt: TGTGCCAGCAGCTTAGGACTAGCGGGGGGGGATACGCAGTATTTT